The 28 T cell receptor beta chains presented below share a single source sample, sequenced in a study of T cell clonotyping in hematopoietic cell transplantation. Assay used: immunoSEQ multiplex PCR; TCRdb lists only in-frame clones, some missing. The data contain roughly 50,000 clones, around 84% of them seen just once; the ten biggest clones take up 5.5% to 7%. Time point defined: recipient sample about 28 days before transplant, after cytoreduction. Specimen: peripheral blood mononuclear cells, collected before stem cell transplant. These receptors came from a man between 60 and 75 years old with biphenotypic leukemia. Some clones in this sample may be carry-over from other donors' samples.

This sequence joins TRBV30 and TRBJ2-5; no firm D call. Trimming shortened V by 3 bases and J by 5 bases, and 7 bases separated the two germline ends. The CDR3 contains 11 residues. CDR1 and CDR2 from the germline V gene are GTSNPN and SVGIG (reference sequence). DNA for the CDR3: TGTGCCTGGAGCATAGGGGAGACCCAGTACTTC. Translated, it gives CAWSIGETQYF.

The chain couples TRBV6-1 to TRBJ1-3; no clear D gene. The CDR3 runs to 14 residues. V was shortened by 7 bases and J by 1 base, with 11 bases between the two germline ends. Looked up from germline, CDR1 is MNHNS and CDR2 is SASEGT. In nucleotides, the CDR3 is TGTGCCAGCAAGGTGGTTTCTTCTGGAAACACCATATATTTT. It specifies CASKVVSSGNTIYF.

This chain links TRBV5-8 with TRBJ2-7, with 8 bases matching TRBD1. Germline V gene data show CDR1 as SGHTS and CDR2 as YDEGEE. The junction had 8 bases not matched to a gene; V was cut back by 3 bases and J by 3 bases. This CDR3 has 15 amino acids. The CDR3, as DNA: TGTGCCAGCAGCTCCCATCAGGGGGCGGTCTACGAGCAGTACTTC. It is translated as CASSSHQGAVYEQYF. The full variable domain, completed using reference TRBV5-8 and TRBJ2-7, is EAGVTQSPTHLIKTRGQQATLRCSPISGHTSVYWYQQALGLGLQFLLWYDEGEERNRGNFPPRFSGRQFPNYSSELNVNALELEDSALYLCASSSHQGAVYEQYFGPGTRLTVT.

This clone was detected only a few times. The chain is built from TRBV28 and TRBJ1-1; D not resolved. V lost 8 bases, J lost 3 bases, and 13 bases lay in between. Germline-derived CDR1 and CDR2 are MDHEN and SYDVKM. The CDR3 has 13 amino acids. The CDR3: CASLRGRDTEAFF. The CDR3 DNA follows: TGTGCCAGCTTGCGGGGTCGGGACACTGAAGCTTTCTTT.

This clone is medium-sized (0.01 to 0.1%). The chain is built from TRBV27 and TRBJ2-2, with a possible D match to TRBD1 (5 bases). The CDR3 runs 13 residues. The germline V and J ends were trimmed by 0 bases and 6 bases, with 5 bases remaining between them. Per germline, CDR1 MNHEY and CDR2 SMNVEV (reference sequence). CDR3 amino acids: CASSLSGAGELFF. Here the CDR3 DNA reads TGTGCCAGCAGTTTATCAGGGGCCGGGGAGCTGTTTTTT.

CDR3 amino acids: CASSSIIDVRVDEKLFF. The CDR3, as DNA: TGTGCCAGCAGTTCCATCATAGACGTTAGGGTGGATGAAAAACTGTTTTTT. The V and J genes are TRBV28 and TRBJ1-4, with D hard to call. Germline V gives CDR1 MDHEN, CDR2 SYDVKM. V was pared by 4 bases and J by 6 bases, with 21 bases between. The CDR3 has 17 amino acids.

The chain uses TRBV4-3 and TRBJ1-1, with a tentative D call TRBD1 (5 bases). CDR1 and CDR2 from the germline V gene are LGHNA and YSLEER. CDR3 size: 15 residues. Between the trimmed V and J ends, which lost 0 bases and 6 bases, there was a span of 14 bases. The CDR3 region is CASSQDVGGLAEAFF. The CDR3 DNA is TGCGCCAGCAGCCAAGATGTTGGGGGGTTAGCTGAAGCTTTCTTT.

The V and J genes are TRBV11-1 and TRBJ1-1, with 9 bases identical to TRBD1. CDR1 and CDR2 from the germline V gene are SGHAT and FQDESV (reference sequence). Trimming took 1 base from V and 1 from J; bases not matched to a gene: 10. The CDR3 has 18 residues. CDR3 amino acids: CASSLVPTGGGPNTEAFF. The CDR3 bases are TGTGCCAGCAGCTTAGTCCCAACAGGGGGCGGCCCGAACACTGAAGCTTTCTTT.

V usage is TRBV5-1 and J usage is TRBJ2-7; D remains ambiguous. The V and J ends lost 4 bases and 0 bases respectively, with 20 bases between them. The CDR3 has 17 residues. CDR1 is SGHRS and CDR2 is YFSETQ in the germline V gene. Here the CDR3 reads CASSVTDTHPSSYEQYF. CDR3 DNA sequence: TGCGCCAGCAGCGTTACAGACACCCATCCGAGCTCCTACGAGCAGTACTTC.

This clone was observed once. This chain links TRBV7-2 with TRBJ1-5, with no clear D. V was pared by 7 bases and J by 7 bases, with 17 bases between. The CDR3 length is 14 residues. Germline V gene lookup returns CDR1 SGHTA and CDR2 FQGNSA. The CDR3 DNA follows: TGTGCCAGCACGAGGAGTGACGGAGGGCAGCCCCAGCATTTT. This translates into CASTRSDGGQPQHF.

The chain employs TRBV5-4 and TRBJ2-7, with D possibly matching TRBD2 (5 bases). This CDR3 has 12 residues. V was pared by 2 bases and J by 3 bases, with 6 bases between. The germline V gene has CDR1 SGHNT and CDR2 YYREEE (reference sequence). The CDR3, as DNA: TGTGCCAGCAGCTTTGAGGGCTACGAGCAGTACTTC. It specifies CASSFEGYEQYF.

V usage is TRBV6-6 and J usage is TRBJ2-3; D is possibly TRBD2 (6 bases). Germline V CDR1 and CDR2: MNHNY, SVGAGI (reference sequence). This CDR3 contains 15 residues. V lost 6 bases and J lost 6, with 19 bases in between. As DNA, the CDR3 is TGTGCCAGCAGCCCACGACTAGGCGACACGGATACGCAGTATTTT. Translating it yields CASSPRLGDTDTQYF.

As DNA, the CDR3 is TGTGCCAGCAGCCTATGGACTAGCGGGGGCACCGGGGAGCTGTTTTTT. Translated: CASSLWTSGGTGELFF. The V gene is TRBV13, the J gene TRBJ2-2; TRBD2 matches at 13 bases. The CDR3 totals 16 residues. Trimming at V came to 5 bases and at J to 4 bases, leaving 4 bases not matched to a gene. Germline V gene lookup returns CDR1 PRHDT and CDR2 FYEKMQ (reference sequence).

The rearrangement joins TRBV6-5 to TRBJ1-3; 8 bases are shared with TRBD1. This CDR3 region has 15 residues. With 5 bases clipped from V and 6 bases from J, the junction kept 9 bases outside the gene matches. Germline CDR1 MNHEY, CDR2 SVGAGI. CDR3 DNA: TGTGCCAGCAGTGCAGACAGGGGTGCTGCAAACACCATATATTTT. Amino acids: CASSADRGAANTIYF.

The chain links TRBV28 to TRBJ2-4; D is possibly TRBD2 (5 bases). The germline gives CDR1 MDHEN, CDR2 SYDVKM. The CDR3 totals 15 residues. Trimming removed 7 bases from V and 3 bases from J, with 16 bases in between. For the CDR3, the DNA is TGTGCCAGCAATTCTCAGGACGGGGACAAAAACATTCAGTACTTC. Translated: CASNSQDGDKNIQYF. The entire variable domain, with the rest obtained from reference TRBV28 and TRBJ2-4, is as follows: DVKVTQSSRYLVKRTGEKVFLECVQDMDHENMFWYRQDPGLGLRLIYFSYDVKMKEKGDIPEGYSVSREKKERFSLILESASTNQTSMYLCASNSQDGDKNIQYFGAGTRLSVL.

This sequence joins TRBV19 and TRBJ2-7; TRBD1 aligns across 9 bases. The CDR3 loop spans 14 amino acids. CDR1 is LNHDA, CDR2 SQIVND, per germline (reference sequence). J was trimmed by 2 bases and V by 6 bases; bases with no gene match: 5. CDR3 bases: TGTGCCAGTAGCCGGGACAGGGATACCTACGAGCAGTACTTC. Its protein product is CASSRDRDTYEQYF.

V and J are TRBV2 and TRBJ2-1; either TRBD1 or TRBD2 may fit D (5 bases each). The CDR3 loop spans 15 amino acids. CDR1 is SNHLY and CDR2 is FYNNEI in the germline V gene. V lost 7 bases to trimming and J lost 0 bases, with 13 bases between them. The CDR3 DNA follows: TGTGCCAGCAACCGGGACCACCACTCCTACAATGAGCAGTTCTTC. This codes for CASNRDHHSYNEQFF.

This rearrangement joins TRBV7-2 to TRBJ1-5; D unclear. This CDR3 has 15 residues. Germline CDR1 and CDR2: SGHTA and FQGNSA. Trimming cost V 1 base and J 7 bases, with 14 bases left between them. CDR3 sequence: CASSLVGPSGQPQHF. The CDR3 DNA sequence: TGTGCCAGCAGCTTAGTTGGCCCTTCGGGGCAGCCCCAGCATTTT.

The chain is built from TRBV2 and TRBJ2-5, with TRBD2 as a possible D gene (6 bases). The V gene lost 2 bases and the J gene lost 1 base, with 17 bases spanning the gap. CDR3 size: 17 residues. CDR1 and CDR2 (germline): SNHLY, FYNNEI. In nucleotides, the CDR3 is TGTGCCAGCAGTGAACGGTTTGGCGGGATAATCCAAGAGACCCAGTACTTC. Translation: CASSERFGGIIQETQYF.

The CDR3 loop reads CASSYQTGTDTQYF. DNA of the CDR3: TGTGCCAGCAGTTATCAGACAGGCACAGATACGCAGTATTTT. This chain uses TRBV27 with TRBJ2-3; weak D call: TRBD1 (5 bases). The germline V gene encodes CDR1 MNHEY and CDR2 SMNVEV (reference sequence). Trimming cost V 4 bases and J 1 base, with 9 bases left between them. The CDR3 loop spans 14 amino acids.

The chain has TRBV19 and TRBJ2-2, with a weak D call TRBD2 (6 bases). V lost 4 bases to trimming and J lost 4 bases, with 10 bases between them. CDR1 LNHDA and CDR2 SQIVND come from the germline V gene (reference sequence). This CDR3 is 14 amino acids long. The CDR3 reads CASSKLAVTGELFF. CDR3 nucleotide sequence: TGTGCCAGTAGTAAATTAGCGGTCACCGGGGAGCTGTTTTTT.

This chain connects TRBV5-1 to TRBJ2-7, with D tentatively TRBD2 (6 bases). Per germline, CDR1 SGHRS and CDR2 YFSETQ. The V end lost 1 base, the J end lost 2 bases, and 16 bases lay between the germline ends. This CDR3 has 16 residues. The chain's CDR3 is CASSLTQGGAPYEQYF. In DNA, the CDR3 is TGCGCCAGCAGCTTGACCCAGGGAGGCGCCCCCTACGAGCAGTACTTC.

The chain joins TRBV5-4 to TRBJ2-5, with D unresolved. The V end was cut by 4 bases, the J end by 2 bases, with 15 bases between. The length of the CDR3 is 15 residues. The germline V gene encodes CDR1 SGHNT and CDR2 YYREEE (reference sequence). CDR3 loop: CASSLASTPQETQYF. In nucleotides, the CDR3 is TGTGCCAGCAGCCTCGCTAGTACCCCACAAGAGACCCAGTACTTC. Drawing the rest from reference TRBV5-4 and TRBJ2-5, the complete variable domain is ETGVTQSPTHLIKTRGQQVTLRCSSQSGHNTVSWYQQALGQGPQFIFQYYREEENGRGNFPPRFSGLQFPNYSSELNVNALELDDSALYLCASSLASTPQETQYFGPGTRLLVL.

The genes are TRBV19 and TRBJ2-3; the match to TRBD2 covers 10 bases. V was pared by 5 bases and J by 2 bases, with 10 bases of the junction left unmatched. Germline-derived CDR1 and CDR2 are LNHDA and SQIVND (reference sequence). The CDR3 has 17 amino acids. In DNA, the CDR3 is TGTGCCAGTAGTGGCGCTAGCGGGAGAACCCCCACAGATACGCAGTATTTT. Its translation is CASSGASGRTPTDTQYF.

The genes are TRBV11-2 and TRBJ1-1; D is ambiguous. CDR3 length: 13 amino acids. V was clipped by 3 bases and J by 6 bases, with 11 bases between them. Per the germline V gene, CDR1 is SGHAT and CDR2 is FQNNGV. CDR3 nucleotides: TGTGCCAGCAGCTTTGCGGGATTTTCTGAAGCTTTCTTT. It codes for CASSFAGFSEAFF.

The V and J genes are TRBV5-4 and TRBJ2-7; no clear D gene. CDR1 is SGHNT and CDR2 is YYREEE in the germline V gene (reference sequence). This CDR3 is 13 amino acids long. Trimming cost V 0 bases and J 6 bases, with 10 bases left between them. The DNA for the CDR3 is TGTGCCAGCAGCTTGGATCATGATGGCGAGCAGTACTTC. Amino acids: CASSLDHDGEQYF.

This chain joins TRBV7-9 and TRBJ1-2; TRBD1 agrees at 11 bases. The germline CDR1 and CDR2 sequences are SEHNR and FQNEAQ (reference sequence). V shed 5 bases and J 2 bases; nucleotides not matched to a gene: 4. The CDR3 contains 15 residues. CDR3 nucleotides: TGTGCCAGCAGCCAGGGACAGGGGGTGAACTATGGCTACACCTTC. Protein product: CASSQGQGVNYGYTF.

The V call is TRBV5-4, the J call TRBJ2-5; the match to TRBD2 covers 11 bases. From germline, CDR1 is SGHNT and CDR2 YYREEE (reference sequence). The CDR3 is 16 residues long. The V segment lost 4 bases and the J segment 2 bases; nucleotides outside the gene matches: 7. The CDR3 sequence is CASSGRGLAVQETQYF. In DNA form, the CDR3 reads TGTGCCAGCAGCGGAAGGGGACTAGCGGTTCAAGAGACCCAGTACTTC. Based on the CDR3 plus reference TRBV5-4 and TRBJ2-5, the full variable domain is ETGVTQSPTHLIKTRGQQVTLRCSSQSGHNTVSWYQQALGQGPQFIFQYYREEENGRGNFPPRFSGLQFPNYSSELNVNALELDDSALYLCASSGRGLAVQETQYFGPGTRLLVL.